The sequence of this T cell receptor beta chain was determined in a study of tissue T cells after allogeneic stem cell transplantation. This clone has more than one count but fewer than ten. The antigen is not known. Genes and germline come from the mouse. Read coverage stops 1 residue before the CDR3 terminus; the germline J gene supplies the remainder. CDR3 length equals 14 residues. Germline CDR1 is GFQATS and CDR2 is STVNSAI. The ends lost 0 bases at V and 2 bases at J; junction bases unmatched: 2. Time point specified: mouse harvest day 7 after allogeneic transplant. Tail vein injection delivered 10^7 T-cell-depleted bone marrow cells and 10^6 splenic CD5+ T cells. Generated by immunoSEQ multiplex PCR, the TCRdb table keeps only in-frame clones and is missing some. The repertoire holds about 10,000 clones, with 35% to 50% as singletons. General study results and limits: Across patients, clones rarely overlapped, yet motif clusters were shared tissue-specifically. Tissue-detected TCR repertoire was only partly captured by blood and spleen T cells.

The origin of this receptor is a female BALB/c mouse given C57BL/6 T cells with graft-versus-host disease after an allogeneic hematopoietic cell transplant. Sequenced material: skin. The genes are TRBV20 and TRBJ2-5; 7 bases map to TRBD2. The CDR3 bases that were read are TGTGGTGCTAGGGATGCTGGGGGCCAAGACACCCAGTAC. Translated: CGARDAGGQDTQY. The whole CDR3 sequence is CGARDAGGQDTQYF.